This T cell receptor (beta chain) was identified during a study of CD8 T cells in Susac syndrome. Regarding the study as a whole: As the study acknowledged, the number of individuals in its TCR sequencing and HLA analysis was relatively small.

The CDR3 runs to 14 residues. Germline V gene sequence: CDR1 DFQATT, CDR2 SNEGSKA (reference sequence). J gave up 2 bases and V 5 bases, and 9 bases lay outside the gene matches. Sequencing of TCR beta drew on CD8+ and CD4+ T cells from blood. The CD8+ and CD4+ T cells were negatively isolated, with the TEMRA cells enriched by FACS. Reverse transcription of 0.5 to 1 ug RNA was performed with random hexamers. Multiplex PCR with immunoSEQ amplified the TCR beta CDR3 across 54 Vbeta and 13 Jbeta. From the immunoSEQ multiplex PCR reads, TCRdb called clonotypes with MiXCR, one entry per CDR3 protein. The sample yields roughly 200,000 distinct CDR3 sequences, around 96% seen once. About this clonotype: Its specificity is not known.

The receptor was derived from a human donor in good health. Specimen: CD4+ T cells from PBMCs. The chain uses TRBV20-1 and TRBJ2-7; 7 nucleotides match TRBD1. CDR3 region: CSAYRDSSTYEQYF. CDR3 sequence (DNA): TGCAGTGCTTACCGGGACAGCTCTACCTACGAGCAGTACTTC.